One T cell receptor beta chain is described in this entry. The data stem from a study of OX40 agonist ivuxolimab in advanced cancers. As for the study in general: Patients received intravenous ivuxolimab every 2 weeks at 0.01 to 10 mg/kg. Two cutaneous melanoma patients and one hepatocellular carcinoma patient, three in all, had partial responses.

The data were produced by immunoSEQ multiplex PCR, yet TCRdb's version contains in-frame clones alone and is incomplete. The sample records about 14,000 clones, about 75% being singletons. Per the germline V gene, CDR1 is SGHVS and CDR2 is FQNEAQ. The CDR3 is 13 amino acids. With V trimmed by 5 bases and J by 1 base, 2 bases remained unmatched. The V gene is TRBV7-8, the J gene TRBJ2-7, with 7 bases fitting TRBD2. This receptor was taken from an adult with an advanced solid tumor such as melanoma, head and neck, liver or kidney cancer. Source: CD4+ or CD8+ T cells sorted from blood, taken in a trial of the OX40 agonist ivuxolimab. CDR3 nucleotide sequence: TGTGCCAGCAGCGGGAGGGCTTCCTACGAGCAGTACTTC. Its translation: CASSGRASYEQYF.